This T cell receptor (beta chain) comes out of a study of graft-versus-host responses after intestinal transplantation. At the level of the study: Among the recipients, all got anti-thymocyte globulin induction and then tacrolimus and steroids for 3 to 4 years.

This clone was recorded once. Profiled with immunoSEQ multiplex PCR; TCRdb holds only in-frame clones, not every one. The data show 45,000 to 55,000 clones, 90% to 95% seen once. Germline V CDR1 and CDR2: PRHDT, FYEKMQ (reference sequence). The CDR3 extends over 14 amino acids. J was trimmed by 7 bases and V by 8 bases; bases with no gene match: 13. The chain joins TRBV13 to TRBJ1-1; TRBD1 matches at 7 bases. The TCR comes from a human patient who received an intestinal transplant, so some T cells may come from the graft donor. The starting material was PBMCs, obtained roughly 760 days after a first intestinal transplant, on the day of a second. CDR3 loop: CASLDTTGAVEAFF. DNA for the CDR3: TGTGCCAGCCTCGACACCACAGGGGCCGTTGAAGCTTTCTTT.